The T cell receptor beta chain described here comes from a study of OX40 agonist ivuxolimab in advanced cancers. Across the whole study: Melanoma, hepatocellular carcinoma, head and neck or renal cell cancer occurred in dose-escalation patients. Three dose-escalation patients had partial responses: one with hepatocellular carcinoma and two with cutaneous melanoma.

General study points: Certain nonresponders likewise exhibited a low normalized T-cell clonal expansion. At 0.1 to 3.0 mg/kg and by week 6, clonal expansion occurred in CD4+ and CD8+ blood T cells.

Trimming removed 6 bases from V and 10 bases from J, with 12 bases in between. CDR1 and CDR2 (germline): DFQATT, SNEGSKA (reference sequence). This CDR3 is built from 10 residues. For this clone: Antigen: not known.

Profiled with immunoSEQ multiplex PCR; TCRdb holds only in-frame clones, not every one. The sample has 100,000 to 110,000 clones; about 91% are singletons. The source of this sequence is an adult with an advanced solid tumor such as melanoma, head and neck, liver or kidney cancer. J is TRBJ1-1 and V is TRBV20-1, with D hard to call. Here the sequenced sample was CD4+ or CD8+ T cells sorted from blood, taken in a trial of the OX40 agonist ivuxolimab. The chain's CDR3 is CSARINAAFF. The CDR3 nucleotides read TGCAGTGCCCGAATTAATGCAGCTTTCTTT.